The 15 T cell receptor beta chains reported below all come from one sample, sequenced in a study of identical twins. TCRdb called the 5' RACE reads again in MiXCR, with one record for every CDR3 protein. The sample carries 400,000 to 550,000 distinct CDR3 sequences, 20% to 25% recorded once. The sample also formed part of further work on T cells expressing NK-cell markers.

The sequenced sample was CD4+ T cells sorted from blood. Receptor source: a woman aged 18-29 years in good health.

This clonotype was observed a handful of times. The gene calls are TRBV20-1 and TRBJ2-7, with TRBD2 identical over 9 bases. CDR1 is DFQATT and CDR2 is SNEGSKA in the germline V gene (reference sequence). The length of the CDR3 is 13 residues. J gave up 3 bases and V 3 bases, and 3 bases lay outside the gene matches. DNA of the CDR3: TGCAGTGCTAGTACTAGCGGGTTCTACGAGCAGTACTTC. This sequence encodes CSASTSGFYEQYF.

The chain recombines TRBV20-1 with TRBJ1-4; D is ambiguous. This CDR3 comprises 14 residues. CDR1 DFQATT and CDR2 SNEGSKA come from the germline V gene (reference sequence). V shed 6 bases and J shed 0 bases, with 11 bases lying between them. The CDR3 sequence is CSASGRPTNEKLFF. CDR3 DNA sequence: TGCAGTGCCTCAGGCCGGCCAACTAATGAAAAACTGTTTTTT.

This clonotype was seen repeatedly, ten times or more. The chain employs TRBV7-2 and TRBJ2-3; 7 positions match TRBD2. Germline values: CDR1 SGHTA, CDR2 FQGNSA. Unmatched junction bases numbered 7, after V lost 2 bases and J lost 2 bases. The CDR3 covers 16 residues. The CDR3 nucleotides read TGTGCCAGCAGCTTAAACGGGAGGTCCCTCACAGATACGCAGTATTTT. Translating it yields CASSLNGRSLTDTQYF. Filled out from reference TRBV7-2 and TRBJ2-3, the complete variable domain reads GAGVSQSPSNKVTEKGKDVELRCDPISGHTALYWYRQSLGQGLEFLIYFQGNSAPDKSGLPSDRFSAERTGGSVSTLTIQRTQQEDSAVYLCASSLNGRSLTDTQYFGPGTRLTVL.

V and J are TRBV19 and TRBJ1-5; weak D call: TRBD1 (5 bases). The V gene's germline CDR1 is LNHDA and CDR2 SQIVND (reference sequence). This CDR3 comprises 14 residues. V was pared by 7 bases and J by 6 bases, with 16 bases between. The CDR3 protein is CASNPGRYGQPQHF. DNA of the CDR3: TGTGCCAGTAATCCAGGGCGGTATGGTCAGCCCCAGCATTTT.

This clonotype came up many times. V usage is TRBV10-3 and J usage is TRBJ1-1; D not resolved. The CDR3 length is 13 residues. Germline CDR1 reads ENHRY; CDR2 reads SYGVKD. Deletions cut 3 bases from V and 1 base from J, with 6 bases between. The CDR3: CAISERGNTEAFF. CDR3 DNA sequence: TGTGCCATCAGTGAACGGGGGAACACTGAAGCTTTCTTT.

This clonotype has only a few counts. The chain uses TRBV11-2 and TRBJ1-1, with D perhaps TRBD1 (5 bases). V lost 1 base to trimming and J lost 0 bases, with 12 bases between them. The CDR3 is made up of 16 amino acids. Germline loops: CDR1 SGHAT, CDR2 FQNNGV. Here the CDR3 reads CASSLAMGRVNTEAFF. The CDR3 nucleotides read TGTGCCAGCAGCTTAGCGATGGGCAGGGTGAACACTGAAGCTTTCTTT.

V gene TRBV6-5 combines with J gene TRBJ2-3, with TRBD1 identical over 7 bases. V was clipped by 4 bases and J by 0 bases; unmatched bases: 7. Germline CDR1 and CDR2: MNHEY and SVGAGI. The CDR3 extends over 16 amino acids. This CDR3 reads CASSFTGVPSTDTQYF. The CDR3 nucleotides read TGTGCCAGCAGTTTTACAGGGGTCCCTAGCACAGATACGCAGTATTTT.

The chain uses TRBV7-2 and TRBJ2-1; TRBD2 might be the D (6 bases). From germline, CDR1 is SGHTA and CDR2 FQGNSA. The CDR3 spans 16 residues. Trimming took 3 bases from V and 2 from J, leaving 14 bases between them. CDR3 nucleotide sequence: TGTGCCAGCAGCTTGTCCGGGACTTATCCCTACAATGAGCAGTTCTTC. Translation gives CASSLSGTYPYNEQFF.

The sample holds a few counts of this clonotype. The chain joins TRBV20-1 to TRBJ2-7; TRBD1 is a possible D gene (7 bases). The CDR3 extends over 12 amino acids. Germline assignment: CDR1 DFQATT and CDR2 SNEGSKA (reference sequence). V was trimmed by 4 bases and J by 6 bases, leaving 13 bases between them. The CDR3 sequence is CSANRQGGEQYF. CDR3 bases: TGCAGTGCTAACAGGCAGGGGGGCGAGCAGTACTTC.

This clonotype was observed a few times. This chain uses TRBV5-1 with TRBJ2-4; 10 bases match TRBD2. The V gene end was trimmed by 4 bases and the J gene end by 7 bases; junction bases not matched to a gene: 8. CDR3 length: 15 residues. CDR1 SGHRS and CDR2 YFSETQ come from the germline V gene. The CDR3 bases are TGCGCCAGCAGCATACCTAGCGGGAGCGGGAACATTCAGTACTTC. Residues: CASSIPSGSGNIQYF. Complete variable domain (other parts from reference TRBV5-1 and TRBJ2-4): KAGVTQTPRYLIKTRGQQVTLSCSPISGHRSVSWYQQTPGQGLQFLFEYFSETQRNKGNFPGRFSGRQFSNSRSEMNVSTLELGDSALYLCASSIPSGSGNIQYFGAGTRLSVL.

This clonotype was observed a single time. The gene calls are TRBV7-9 and TRBJ2-3; 8 nucleotides line up with TRBD1. The germline gives CDR1 SEHNR, CDR2 FQNEAQ (reference sequence). This CDR3 comprises 16 residues. V gave up 6 bases and J gave up 1 base; unmatched junction bases: 9. CDR3 in DNA: TGTGCCAGCAGTCTTCATCCGGGACAGGGCACAGATACGCAGTATTTT. Translating it yields CASSLHPGQGTDTQYF. The full variable domain, with the rest looked up from reference TRBV7-9 and TRBJ2-3, is DTGVSQNPRHKITKRGQNVTFRCDPISEHNRLYWYRQTLGQGPEFLTYFQNEAQLEKSRLLSDRFSAERPKGSFSTLEIQRTEQGDSAMYLCASSLHPGQGTDTQYFGPGTRLTVL.

The gene calls are TRBV29-1 and TRBJ2-7, with 8 positions matching TRBD1. V gave up 6 bases and J gave up 0 bases; unmatched junction bases: 7. CDR3 size: 14 residues. Looked up from germline, CDR1 is SQVTM and CDR2 is ANQGSEA. CDR3: CSVQGVHSSYEQYF. Here the CDR3 DNA reads TGCAGCGTACAGGGGGTTCATAGCTCCTACGAGCAGTACTTC.

The chain carries TRBV9 and TRBJ1-1, with TRBD1 as a possible D gene (6 bases). Germline V lookup: CDR1 SGDLS, CDR2 YYNGEE. V gave up 0 bases and J gave up 6 bases, with 18 bases separating them. CDR3 size: 16 residues. CDR3 loop: CASSVEDRLWNSEAFF. The DNA of the CDR3 is TGTGCCAGCAGCGTAGAAGACAGGCTTTGGAATTCTGAAGCTTTCTTT.

The chain links TRBV19 to TRBJ1-1; 7 nucleotides align to TRBD1. The trim removed 1 base at V and 0 bases at J, leaving 8 bases unmatched. Germline V gives CDR1 LNHDA, CDR2 SQIVND (reference sequence). This CDR3 is built from 17 residues. As DNA, the CDR3 is TGTGCCAGTAGTATAGGGACAGGCCGGATTATGAACACTGAAGCTTTCTTT. Protein sequence: CASSIGTGRIMNTEAFF.

This CDR3 reads CASSYEGSYGYTF. The CDR3 DNA reads TGTGCCAGCAGTTACGAGGGCAGCTATGGCTACACCTTC. The gene calls are TRBV6-5 and TRBJ1-2, with D unclear. CDR1 and CDR2 (germline): MNHEY, SVGAGI. This CDR3 region has 13 residues. V was cut by 2 bases and J by 4 bases, with 8 bases left in between.